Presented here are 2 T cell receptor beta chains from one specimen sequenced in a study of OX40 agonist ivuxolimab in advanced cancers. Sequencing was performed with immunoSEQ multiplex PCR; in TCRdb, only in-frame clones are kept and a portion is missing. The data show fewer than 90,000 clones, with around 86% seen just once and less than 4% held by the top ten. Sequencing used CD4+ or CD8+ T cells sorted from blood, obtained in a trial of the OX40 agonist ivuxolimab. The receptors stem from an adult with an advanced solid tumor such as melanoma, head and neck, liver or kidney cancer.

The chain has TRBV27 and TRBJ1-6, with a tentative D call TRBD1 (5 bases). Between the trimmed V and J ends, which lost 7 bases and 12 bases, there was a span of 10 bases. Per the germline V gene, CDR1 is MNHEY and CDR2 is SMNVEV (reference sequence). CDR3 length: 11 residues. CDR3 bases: TGTGCCAGCACCGGACATGGACCCCTCCACTTT. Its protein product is CASTGHGPLHF.

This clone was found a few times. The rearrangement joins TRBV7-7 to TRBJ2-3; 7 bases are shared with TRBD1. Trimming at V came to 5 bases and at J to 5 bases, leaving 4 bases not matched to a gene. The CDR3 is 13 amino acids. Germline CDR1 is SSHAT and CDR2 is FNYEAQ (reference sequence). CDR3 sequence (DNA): TGTGCCAGCAGCAGACAGGGACGAGATACGCAGTATTTT. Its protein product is CASSRQGRDTQYF.